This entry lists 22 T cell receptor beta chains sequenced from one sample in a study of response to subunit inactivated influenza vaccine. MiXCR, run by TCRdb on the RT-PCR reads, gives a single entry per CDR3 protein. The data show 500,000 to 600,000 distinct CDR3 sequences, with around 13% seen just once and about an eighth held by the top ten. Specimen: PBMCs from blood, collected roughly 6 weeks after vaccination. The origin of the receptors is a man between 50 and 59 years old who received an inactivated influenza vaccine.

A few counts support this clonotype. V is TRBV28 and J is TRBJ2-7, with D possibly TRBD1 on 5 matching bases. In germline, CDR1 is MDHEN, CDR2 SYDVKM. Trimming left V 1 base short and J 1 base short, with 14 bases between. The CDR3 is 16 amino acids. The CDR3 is CASSLFGQGPSYEQYF. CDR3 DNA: TGTGCCAGCAGTTTATTCGGCCAGGGCCCATCCTACGAGCAGTACTTC.

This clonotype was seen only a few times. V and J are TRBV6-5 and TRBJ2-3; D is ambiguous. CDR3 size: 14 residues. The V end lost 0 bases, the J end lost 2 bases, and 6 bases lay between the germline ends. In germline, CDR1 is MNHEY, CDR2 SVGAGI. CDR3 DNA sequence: TGTGCCAGCAGTTACTCGAAGTCCACAGATACGCAGTATTTT. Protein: CASSYSKSTDTQYF.

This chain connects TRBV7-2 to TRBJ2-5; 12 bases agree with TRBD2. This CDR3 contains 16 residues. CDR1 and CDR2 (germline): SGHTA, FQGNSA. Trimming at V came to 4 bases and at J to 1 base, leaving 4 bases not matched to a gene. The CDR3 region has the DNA TGTGCCAGCAGCTCTCTAGCGGGAGGGAGCCAAGAGACCCAGTACTTC. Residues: CASSSLAGGSQETQYF.

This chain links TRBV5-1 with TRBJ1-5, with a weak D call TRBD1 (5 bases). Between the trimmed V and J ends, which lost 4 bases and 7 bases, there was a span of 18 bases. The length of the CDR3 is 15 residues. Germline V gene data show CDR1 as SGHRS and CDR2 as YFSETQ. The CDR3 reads CASSKGTEGEQPQHF. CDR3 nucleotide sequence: TGCGCCAGCAGCAAGGGGACCGAGGGCGAGCAGCCCCAGCATTTT.

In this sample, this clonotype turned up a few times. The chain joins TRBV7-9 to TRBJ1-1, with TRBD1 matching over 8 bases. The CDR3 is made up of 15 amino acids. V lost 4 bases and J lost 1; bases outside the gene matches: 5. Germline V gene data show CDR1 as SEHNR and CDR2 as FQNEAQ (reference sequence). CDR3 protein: CASSSGQASNTEAFF. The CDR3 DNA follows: TGTGCCAGCAGCTCGGGACAGGCGTCGAACACTGAAGCTTTCTTT. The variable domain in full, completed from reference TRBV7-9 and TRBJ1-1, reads DTGVSQNPRHKITKRGQNVTFRCDPISEHNRLYWYRQTLGQGPEFLTYFQNEAQLEKSRLLSDRFSAERPKGSFSTLEIQRTEQGDSAMYLCASSSGQASNTEAFFGQGTRLTVV.

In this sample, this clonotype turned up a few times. CDR3: CSVVLGPEPYEQYF. CDR3 DNA sequence: TGCAGCGTTGTTTTGGGGCCCGAGCCCTACGAGCAGTACTTC. The chain employs TRBV29-1 and TRBJ2-7; possible D gene TRBD1, 5 bases. Trimming cost V 4 bases and J 2 bases, with 15 bases left between them. The CDR3 covers 14 residues. Germline loops: CDR1 SQVTM, CDR2 ANQGSEA.

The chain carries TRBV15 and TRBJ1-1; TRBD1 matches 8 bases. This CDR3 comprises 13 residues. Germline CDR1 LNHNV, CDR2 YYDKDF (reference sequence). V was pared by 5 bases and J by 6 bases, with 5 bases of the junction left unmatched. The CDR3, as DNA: TGTGCCACCAGCGGCAAGGGACAGGCTGAAGCTTTCTTT. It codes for CATSGKGQAEAFF.

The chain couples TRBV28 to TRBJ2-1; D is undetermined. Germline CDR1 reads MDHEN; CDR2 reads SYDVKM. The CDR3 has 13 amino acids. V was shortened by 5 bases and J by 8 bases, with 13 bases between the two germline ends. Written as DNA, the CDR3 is TGTGCCAGCAGTCTTGGACCAGGAGATGAGCAGTTCTTC. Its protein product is CASSLGPGDEQFF.

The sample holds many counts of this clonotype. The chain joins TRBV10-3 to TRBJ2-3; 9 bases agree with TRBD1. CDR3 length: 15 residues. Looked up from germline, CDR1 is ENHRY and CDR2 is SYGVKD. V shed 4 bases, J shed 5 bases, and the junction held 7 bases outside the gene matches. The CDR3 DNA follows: TGTGCCATCAGTGTAACAGGGGGCGCGATAGATACGCAGTATTTT. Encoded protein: CAISVTGGAIDTQYF.

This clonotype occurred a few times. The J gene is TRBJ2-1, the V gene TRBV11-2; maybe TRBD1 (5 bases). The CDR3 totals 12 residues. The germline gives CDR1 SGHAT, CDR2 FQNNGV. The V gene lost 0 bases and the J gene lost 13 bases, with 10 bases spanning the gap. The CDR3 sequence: CASSLDVTEQFF. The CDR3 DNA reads TGTGCCAGCAGCTTAGATGTGACAGAACAGTTCTTC.

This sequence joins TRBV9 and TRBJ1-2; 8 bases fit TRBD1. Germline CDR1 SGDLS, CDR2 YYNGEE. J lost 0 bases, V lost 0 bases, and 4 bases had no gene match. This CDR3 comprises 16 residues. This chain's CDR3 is CASSVARTGSNYGYTF. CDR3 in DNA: TGTGCCAGCAGCGTAGCTCGGACAGGGTCTAACTATGGCTACACCTTC.

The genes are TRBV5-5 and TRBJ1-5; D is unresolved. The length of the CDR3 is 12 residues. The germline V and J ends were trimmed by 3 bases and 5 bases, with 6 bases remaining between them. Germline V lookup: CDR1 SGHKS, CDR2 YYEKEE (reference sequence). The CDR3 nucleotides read TGTGCCAGCAGCTACCAAGATCAGCCCCAGCATTTT. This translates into CASSYQDQPQHF. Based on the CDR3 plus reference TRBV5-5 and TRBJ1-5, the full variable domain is DAGVTQSPTHLIKTRGQQVTLRCSPISGHKSVSWYQQVLGQGPQFIFQYYEKEERGRGNFPDRFSARQFPNYSSELNVNALLLGDSALYLCASSYQDQPQHFGDGTRLSIL.

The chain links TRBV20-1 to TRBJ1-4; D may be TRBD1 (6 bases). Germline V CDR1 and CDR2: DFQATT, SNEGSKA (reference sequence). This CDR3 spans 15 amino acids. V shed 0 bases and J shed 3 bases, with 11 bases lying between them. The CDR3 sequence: CSARDGGGSNEKLFF. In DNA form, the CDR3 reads TGCAGTGCTAGAGATGGTGGGGGCTCTAATGAAAAACTGTTTTTT.

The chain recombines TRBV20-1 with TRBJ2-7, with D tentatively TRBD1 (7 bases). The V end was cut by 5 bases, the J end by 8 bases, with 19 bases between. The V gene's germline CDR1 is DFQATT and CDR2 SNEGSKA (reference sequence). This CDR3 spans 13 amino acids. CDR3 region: CSAPKTGEDKQYF. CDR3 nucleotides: TGCAGTGCTCCCAAAACAGGGGAGGATAAGCAGTACTTC.

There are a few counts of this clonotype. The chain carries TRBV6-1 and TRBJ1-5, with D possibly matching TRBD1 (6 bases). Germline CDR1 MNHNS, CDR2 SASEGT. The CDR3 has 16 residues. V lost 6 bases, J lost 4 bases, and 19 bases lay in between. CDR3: CASSDILQGSNQPQHF. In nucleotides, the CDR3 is TGTGCCAGCAGCGATATCCTACAGGGATCTAATCAGCCCCAGCATTTT.

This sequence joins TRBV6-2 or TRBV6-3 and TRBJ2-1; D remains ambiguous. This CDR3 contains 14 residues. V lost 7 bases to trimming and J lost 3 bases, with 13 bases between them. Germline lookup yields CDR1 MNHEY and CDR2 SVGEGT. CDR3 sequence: CASKRSTLYNEQFF. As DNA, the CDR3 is TGTGCCAGCAAACGTTCGACACTCTACAATGAGCAGTTCTTC.

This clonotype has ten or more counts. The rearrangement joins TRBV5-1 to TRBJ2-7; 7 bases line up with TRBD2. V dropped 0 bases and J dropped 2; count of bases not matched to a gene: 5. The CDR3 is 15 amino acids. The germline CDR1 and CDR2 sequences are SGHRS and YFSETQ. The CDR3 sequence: CASSLASGATYEQYF. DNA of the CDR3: TGCGCCAGCAGCTTGGCCAGCGGGGCCACCTACGAGCAGTACTTC. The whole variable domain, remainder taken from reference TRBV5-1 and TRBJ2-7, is KAGVTQTPRYLIKTRGQQVTLSCSPISGHRSVSWYQQTPGQGLQFLFEYFSETQRNKGNFPGRFSGRQFSNSRSEMNVSTLELGDSALYLCASSLASGATYEQYFGPGTRLTVT.

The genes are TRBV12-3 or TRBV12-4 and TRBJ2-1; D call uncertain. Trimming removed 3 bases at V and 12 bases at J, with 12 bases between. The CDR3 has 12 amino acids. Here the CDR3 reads CASSFLGLGQFF. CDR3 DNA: TGTGCCAGCAGTTTTTTAGGTCTCGGGCAGTTCTTC.

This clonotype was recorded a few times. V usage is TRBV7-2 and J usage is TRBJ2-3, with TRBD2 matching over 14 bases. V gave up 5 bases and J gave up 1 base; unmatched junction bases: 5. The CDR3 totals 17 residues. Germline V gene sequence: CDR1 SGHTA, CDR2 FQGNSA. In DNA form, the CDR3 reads TGTGCCAGCAGCCCAGCGGGACTAGCGGGGGGCACAGATACGCAGTATTTT. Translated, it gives CASSPAGLAGGTDTQYF.

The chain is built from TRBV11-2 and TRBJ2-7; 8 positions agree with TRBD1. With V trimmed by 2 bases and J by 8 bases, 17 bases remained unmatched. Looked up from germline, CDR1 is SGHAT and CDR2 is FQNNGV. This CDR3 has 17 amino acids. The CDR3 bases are TGTGCCAGCAGCTTATATAGGGACAGGACCCTCGGAGGCAAGCAGTACTTC. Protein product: CASSLYRDRTLGGKQYF.

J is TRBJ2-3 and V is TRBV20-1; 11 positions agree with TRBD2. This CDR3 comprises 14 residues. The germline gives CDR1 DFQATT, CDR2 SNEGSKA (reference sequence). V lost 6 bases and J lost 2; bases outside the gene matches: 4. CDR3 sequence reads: CSAVSGGATDTQYF. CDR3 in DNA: TGCAGTGCAGTTAGCGGGGGGGCCACAGATACGCAGTATTTT.

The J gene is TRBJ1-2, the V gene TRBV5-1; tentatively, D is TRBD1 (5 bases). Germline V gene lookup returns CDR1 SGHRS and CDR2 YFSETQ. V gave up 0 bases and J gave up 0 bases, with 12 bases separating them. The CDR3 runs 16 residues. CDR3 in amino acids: CASSLVGAGANYGYTF. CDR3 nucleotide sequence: TGCGCCAGCAGCTTGGTAGGGGCAGGAGCTAACTATGGCTACACCTTC.